The clone carrying this TCR beta chain came up many times. Its target is not known. Per the authors' pipeline: With a range of about 23,224 to 750,000, the median per sample was 95,638 TCRs. TCRdb re-analysed the RACE reads in MiXCR, keeping a single row per CDR3 protein. The V and J calls reflect TCRdb's pipeline rather than the authors' work. The repertoire holds 200,000 to 300,000 distinct CDR3 sequences, over 8% seen once, with over 2% in the top ten. Germline CDR1 is DFQATT and CDR2 is SNEGSKA (reference sequence). The CDR3 is 16 residues long. The ends were cut back, 3 bases at V and 6 bases at J, with 18 bases in the middle. The sample's time point: pre-sensitization, week 0. Treatment meaning: therapeutic diphenylcyclopropenone sensitization with weekly scalp DPC. This sample was taken from a study of human T cells and chemical hapten exposure. Study-wide background: A 2 cm by 2 cm inner upper arm patch received 2% DPC for sensitization. Study results and caveats: Patch test score rose with PT1 expanded TCRs, significant at 8, 16, 32, not 4. TCRs exceeding a frequency of 1 in 1000 stayed unchanged under DPC sensitization.

The J gene is TRBJ1-6, the V gene TRBV20-1, with D hard to call. This TCR was recovered from a woman aged 40 to 55 with alopecia areata. Some clones in this sample may be carry-over from other donors' samples. The input for sequencing was whole blood, taken in connection with sensitization to the hapten diphenylcyclopropenone (DPC). The chain's CDR3 is CSASSVGRFFNSPLHF. As DNA, the CDR3 is TGCAGTGCTAGCTCGGTCGGGCGGTTCTTTAATTCACCCCTCCACTTT.